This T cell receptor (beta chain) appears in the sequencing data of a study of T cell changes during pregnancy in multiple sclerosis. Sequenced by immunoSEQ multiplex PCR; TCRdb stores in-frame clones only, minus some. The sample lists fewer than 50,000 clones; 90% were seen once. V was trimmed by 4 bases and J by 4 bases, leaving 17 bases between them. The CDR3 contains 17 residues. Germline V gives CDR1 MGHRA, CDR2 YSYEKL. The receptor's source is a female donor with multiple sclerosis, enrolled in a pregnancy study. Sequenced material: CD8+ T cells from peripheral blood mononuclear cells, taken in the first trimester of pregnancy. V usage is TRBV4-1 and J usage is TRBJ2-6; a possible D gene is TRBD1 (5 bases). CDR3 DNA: TGCGCCAGCAGCCCCCAAGGGGATGGGTCCGGGGCCAACGTCCTGACTTTC. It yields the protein CASSPQGDGSGANVLTF.